The rows below give T cell receptor beta chains drawn from one sample of a study of neurological immune-mediated disorders. TCRdb passed the 5' RACE reads through MiXCR, listing each CDR3 protein once. The sample includes roughly 29,000 distinct CDR3 sequences, roughly 23% of them seen just once. Sequencing input: CD4+ T cells from blood. The receptor source for this set is a man aged 50-60 years with HTLV-1-associated myelopathy (HAM/TSP). Both conserved end residues are part of each CDR3.

CASSKLAGGDTDTQYF	TRBJ2-3	16	TRBV18
CSARPGDRGGETQYF	TRBJ2-5	15	TRBV20-1
CASSPTLAGQETQYF	TRBJ2-5	15	TRBV12-3/TRBV12-4
CASSVSGQTNTGELFF	TRBJ2-2	16	TRBV9
CASSGYLRQTGEQFF	TRBJ2-1	15	TRBV2
CASSPTQGFVEKLFF	TRBJ1-4	15	TRBV18
CSATLGEETQYF	TRBJ2-5	12	TRBV20-1
CASSQDLFYEQYF	TRBJ2-7	13	TRBV3-1
CASSQQVGNTEAFF	TRBJ1-1	14	TRBV5-5
CASSPDRKIYEQYF	TRBJ2-7	14	TRBV6-5
CSAPRLSLEQYF	TRBJ2-7	12	TRBV20-1
CASSLAPGGEAEAFF	TRBJ1-1	15	TRBV5-1
CASSLGRDHNTQYF	TRBJ2-3	14	TRBV11-2
CASSPDPASTGGQFF	TRBJ2-1	15	TRBV14
CASSRGQGDYNEQFF	TRBJ2-1	15	TRBV5-1
CASSLAAGLAGEQYF	TRBJ2-7	15	TRBV5-1
CASSQGDPGGHGYTF	TRBJ1-2	15	TRBV4-2
CASRSSGTYEQYF	TRBJ2-7	13	TRBV27
CASSSGDRLAKNIQYF	TRBJ2-4	16	TRBV5-1
CAINDHEITGELFF	TRBJ2-2	14	TRBV10-3
CATKEGPAGELFF	TRBJ2-2	13	TRBV10-2
CSVGQSLSGNTIYF	TRBJ1-3	14	TRBV29-1
CASSSTGVTEAFF	TRBJ1-1	13	TRBV12-3/TRBV12-4
CASSRDGASSYNEQFF	TRBJ2-1	16	TRBV3-1
CASSYLGRAEQETQYF	TRBJ2-5	16	TRBV2
CASSLKGQSTEAFF	TRBJ1-1	14	TRBV7-2
CASSLGVNRPETQYF	TRBJ2-5	15	TRBV11-2
CASSDSGVPKLQYF	TRBJ2-7	14	TRBV12-3/TRBV12-4
CASSLGRTVVRETQYF	TRBJ2-5	16	TRBV7-7
CASSAGGSGGVLSNEQFF	TRBJ2-1	18	TRBV9
CASSGVQTNYGYTF	TRBJ1-2	14	TRBV6-1
CASSSTGHPLDAFF	TRBJ1-1	14	TRBV5-6
CSARDLGRGRGNNEQFF	TRBJ2-1	17	TRBV20-1
CASSPRGLQGSDSGANVLTF	TRBJ2-6	20	TRBV7-9
CASRVPSGTVFF	TRBJ1-1	12	TRBV12-3/TRBV12-4
CASSQALAGDGYEQYF	TRBJ2-7	16	TRBV4-2
CASSYFPNTEAFF	TRBJ1-1	13	TRBV12-3/TRBV12-4
CASSLKGTPVTEQFF	TRBJ2-1	15	TRBV11-2
CASSYREGQPQHF	TRBJ1-5	13	TRBV6-5
CASSLDRGYGYTF	TRBJ1-2	13	TRBV7-3
CASSLGDSGRNEQYF	TRBJ2-7	15	TRBV5-6
CASSSHRASTDTQYF	TRBJ2-3	15	TRBV5-1
CASRPLPGLAGEQYF	TRBJ2-7	15	TRBV5-1
CASRDPGLGNTIYF	TRBJ1-3	14	TRBV13
CASSVGPNQPQHF	TRBJ1-5	13	TRBV9